The rows below give T cell receptor beta chains drawn from one sample of a study of T-cell memory formation after mild COVID-19. TCRdb called the 5' RACE reads again in MiXCR, with one record for every CDR3 protein. The table lists roughly 610,000 distinct CDR3 sequences, about 18% of them singletons. The material sequenced was PBMCs or a T cell subset sorted from them (not recorded which). The receptors were sampled from an adult woman who had mild COVID-19 (a few samples of this study predate the infection). Cell type and time point are not known. The CDR3 runs from the conserved cysteine through the conserved F or W. Each record gives: D gene, V gene, clone size, J gene, CDR3 DNA, CDR3 protein. A D gene is named only where the DNA matches it firmly. Size tells how often a clone was seen (once, few, many) or the class of an expanded clone, and some rows leave it out.

NA	TRBV29-1	few	TRBJ2-3	TGCAGCGTTGTAGTAGATACGCAGTATTTT	CSVVVDTQYF
NA	TRBV3-1	NA	TRBJ1-6	TGTGCCAGCAGATTCACGGGACGGAATAATTCACCCCTCCACTTT	CASRFTGRNNSPLHF
NA	TRBV4-3	few	TRBJ2-2	TGCGCCAGCAGCCAAGGTTCGAGCGTTAACACCGGGGAGCTGTTTTTT	CASSQGSSVNTGELFF
NA	TRBV12-3/TRBV12-4	NA	TRBJ1-5	TGTGCCAGCAGTTTAACCTACACTAGCAATCAGCCCCAGCATTTT	CASSLTYTSNQPQHF
TRBD1	TRBV5-1	NA	TRBJ1-1	TGCGCCAGCATCGGAACAGGGGTGAAGGACACTGAAGCTTTCTTT	CASIGTGVKDTEAFF
NA	TRBV6-1	NA	TRBJ2-2	TGTGCCAGCATCCCTACCCGAGGGTCCGGGGAGCTGTTTTTT	CASIPTRGSGELFF
NA	TRBV19	NA	TRBJ1-2	TGTGCCAGTAGTACCGGGGCGTCCTATGGCTACACCTTC	CASSTGASYGYTF
TRBD2	TRBV29-1	few	TRBJ2-3	TGCAGCGTACTAGCGGGGGGCGGAGATACGCAGTATTTT	CSVLAGGGDTQYF
NA	TRBV24-1	NA	TRBJ2-5	TGTGCCACCAGTGATGAGGGGGGGACCCAGTACTTC	CATSDEGGTQYF
TRBD1	TRBV5-1	NA	TRBJ2-3	TGCGCCAGCAGCTTGGACCGGACAGGGGGAACAGATACGCAGTATTTT	CASSLDRTGGTDTQYF
NA	TRBV3-1	NA	TRBJ2-7	TGTGCCTGCAGCAATAGCGGATGGGCTTCCGAGCAGTACTTC	CACSNSGWASEQYF
NA	TRBV27	few	TRBJ2-6	TGTGCCAGCAGTTTCTTGGCCTCTGGGGCCAACGTCCTGACTTTC	CASSFLASGANVLTF
NA	TRBV9	NA	TRBJ2-3	TGTGCCAGCAGCGTAGCGGGCCGCGAACGGGATACGCAGTATTTT	CASSVAGRERDTQYF
TRBD1	TRBV12-3/TRBV12-4	NA	TRBJ1-2	TGTGCCAGCAGTCCTTGGACAGGGAGGGGGGAGGACTATGGCTACACCTTC	CASSPWTGRGEDYGYTF
NA	TRBV6-5	few	TRBJ2-3	TGTGCCAGCAGTCCTCCAGAGAGCACAGATACGCAGTATTTT	CASSPPESTDTQYF
TRBD2	TRBV4-3	NA	TRBJ2-7	TGCGCCAGCAGCCCGAACTCAGCGGGAGGGCCATACGAGCAGTACTTC	CASSPNSAGGPYEQYF
NA	TRBV29-1	many	TRBJ2-5	TGCAGCGTTAGGAGGTCTCACCAAGAGACCCAGTACTTC	CSVRRSHQETQYF
NA	TRBV30	NA	TRBJ1-1	TGTGCCTGGAGTCCCTGGCGGGGTTGGGCCACTGAAGCTTTCTTT	CAWSPWRGWATEAFF
TRBD1	TRBV5-5	NA	TRBJ2-5	TGTGCCAGCAGCTCGGACAGGATAGAGACCCAGTACTTC	CASSSDRIETQYF
TRBD1	TRBV5-1	NA	TRBJ2-6	TGCGCCAGCGACAGGGACGGGACCTCTGGGGCCAACGTCCTGACTTTC	CASDRDGTSGANVLTF
TRBD1	TRBV4-1	few	TRBJ1-6	TGCGCCAGCAGCCAAGGACAGGGGGGTGGTGAGTCACCCCTCCACTTT	CASSQGQGGGESPLHF
NA	TRBV5-1	few	TRBJ2-1	TGCGCCAGCAGCTTGGGTCCCGGGATCAATGAGCAGTTCTTC	CASSLGPGINEQFF
TRBD2	TRBV5-4	few	TRBJ2-1	TGTGCCAGCAGCTTCCTCCAACTAGCGGAGATAGACAATGAGCAGTTCTTC	CASSFLQLAEIDNEQFF
NA	TRBV18	few	TRBJ2-7	TGTGCCAGCTCGGGGGACATCTACGAGCAGTACTTC	CASSGDIYEQYF
TRBD1	TRBV12-3/TRBV12-4	few	TRBJ1-3	TGTGCCAGCAGTCAGGGGGCGCGAGGAAACACCATATATTTT	CASSQGARGNTIYF
NA	TRBV3-1	many	TRBJ1-2	TGTGCCAGCAGCCCACGCCCCACCGACTATGGCTACACCTTC	CASSPRPTDYGYTF
NA	TRBV14	NA	TRBJ2-1	TGTGCCAGCAGCCAAGCCTCAACCCGGGTCGGGCAGTTCTTC	CASSQASTRVGQFF
NA	TRBV7-9	few	TRBJ2-5	TGTGCCAGCAGCCAAAATCCCAGGGAAGAACAAGAGACCCAGTACTTC	CASSQNPREEQETQYF
NA	TRBV6-5	NA	TRBJ2-5	TGTGCCAGCAGAGCGTCTATGAGCAGGGCCATGCAAGAGACCCAGTACTTC	CASRASMSRAMQETQYF
NA	TRBV5-1	NA	TRBJ2-7	TGCGCCAGCAGCTTGGTGGCTAGCTCCACCGAGCAGTACTTC	CASSLVASSTEQYF
NA	TRBV12-3/TRBV12-4	few	TRBJ1-1	TGTGCCAGTTCTAGAGGGGCGCTGGGCACTGAAGCTTTCTTT	CASSRGALGTEAFF
TRBD1	TRBV4-1	NA	TRBJ2-7	TGCGCCAGCCGCATGACAGGGACCTCCTACGAGCAGTACTTC	CASRMTGTSYEQYF
NA	TRBV7-2	few	TRBJ2-3	TGTGCCAGCAGACGAAACACAGATACGCAGTATTTT	CASRRNTDTQYF
NA	TRBV11-2	NA	TRBJ2-2	TGTGCCAGCAGCTTAGCACTGTCGAACACCGGGGAGCTGTTTTTT	CASSLALSNTGELFF
TRBD1	TRBV4-1	few	TRBJ2-2	TGCGCCAGCAGCCACCCGGGCGGGACAGGGATCAACACCGGGGAGCTGTTTTTT	CASSHPGGTGINTGELFF
NA	TRBV30	few	TRBJ2-7	TGTGCCTGGTACAGGGAGAGCTCCTACGAGCAGTACTTC	CAWYRESSYEQYF
NA	TRBV6-1	NA	TRBJ1-2	TGTGCCAGCAGTGACAGGCGGTTGGGTTTACTCGCCTACACCTTC	CASSDRRLGLLAYTF
TRBD2	TRBV7-2	few	TRBJ2-5	TGTGCCAGCAGCTTAATACTAGCGGGAGGGGAGACCCAGTACTTC	CASSLILAGGETQYF
NA	TRBV27	few	TRBJ1-2	TGTGCCAGCAGTCAAAACAGGGTAGGGGACTATGGCTACACCTTC	CASSQNRVGDYGYTF
NA	TRBV7-8	few	TRBJ2-2	TGTGCCAGCAGCTTCTCGGGGGTCGGGGAGCTGTTTTTT	CASSFSGVGELFF
NA	TRBV5-1	NA	TRBJ2-1	TGCGCCAGCAGCTTTGGGGGGGGCCCCTACAATGAGCAGTTCTTC	CASSFGGGPYNEQFF
NA	TRBV9	once	TRBJ2-1	TGTGCCAGCAGCGTCTTGGCGGGATTGTACAATGAGCAGTTCTTC	CASSVLAGLYNEQFF
NA	TRBV12-3/TRBV12-4	NA	TRBJ2-7	TGTGCCAGCAATCCTAGGTACATTCACGAGCAGTACTTC	CASNPRYIHEQYF
NA	TRBV25-1	few	TRBJ2-3	TGTGCCAGCAGTTCCTTGGGTACGCAGTATTTT	CASSSLGTQYF
NA	TRBV6-6	NA	TRBJ1-1	TGTGCCAGCAGGCGCCCTAATCCGGAAGCGACTGAAGCTTTCTTT	CASRRPNPEATEAFF
TRBD2	TRBV12-3/TRBV12-4	NA	TRBJ2-1	TGTGCCAGCTCCGAAAGAGCGGGAGAAATTGATGAGCAGTTCTTC	CASSERAGEIDEQFF
TRBD1	TRBV20-1	few	TRBJ1-5	TGCAGTGCTATGACAGGGTTAAATCAGCCCCAGCATTTT	CSAMTGLNQPQHF
TRBD1	TRBV15	NA	TRBJ1-1	TGTGCCACCCGGAGAGGACAGGCGGGAACTGAAGCTTTCTTT	CATRRGQAGTEAFF
NA	TRBV7-9	few	TRBJ2-5	TGTGCCAGCAGCCCTACCGGCATAAGGAATCAAGAGACCCAGTACTTC	CASSPTGIRNQETQYF
NA	TRBV3-1	few	TRBJ2-3	TGTGCCAGCAGCCAAGATAAGGTGCAAGTGGGCGCAGATACGCAGTATTTT	CASSQDKVQVGADTQYF
NA	TRBV7-2	many	TRBJ2-5	TGTGCCAGCAGCTTCCCCCCCGGGGGAGGAGGCGAGACCCAGTACTTC	CASSFPPGGGGETQYF
NA	TRBV20-1	NA	TRBJ2-1	TGCAGTGCTAGGGGGCGTCGACGAACCTCCTCCTACAATGAGCAGTTCTTC	CSARGRRRTSSYNEQFF
NA	TRBV7-6	NA	TRBJ1-6	TGTGCCAGCAGCCCCGGGGATGGGGGTAGATCCTATAATTCACCCCTCCACTTT	CASSPGDGGRSYNSPLHF